This TCR beta chain stems from a study of cytomegalovirus exposure and HLA in healthy donors. Study information: T cells numbering 150 million to 200 million yielded around 120 million unique TCR beta sequences in an earlier analysis.

The CDR3 extends over 14 amino acids. The germline V gene has CDR1 SGDLS and CDR2 YYNGEE. Unmatched junction bases numbered 9, after V lost 6 bases and J lost 6 bases. The PCR employed 60 Vbeta primers together with 13 Jbeta primers. TCRdb's copy holds only in-frame clones and misses some; the assay was immunoSEQ multiplex PCR. This sample has approximately 95,000 clones, with about 81% found just once. The chain employs TRBV9 and TRBJ2-3; 8 bases align to TRBD2. Sequencing was carried out using PBMCs. This TCR derives from a man aged 18 to 29 in good health and CMV-seropositive. CDR3 sequence: CASIPAGGVDTQYF. The CDR3 DNA reads as TGTGCCAGCATACCGGCGGGGGGTGTCGATACGCAGTATTTT.